This TCR beta chain originates from a study of cytomegalovirus exposure and HLA in healthy donors. Across the whole study: Samples from HLA-typed donors yielded about 85 million unique TCRs in an early data release. Study-wide results and limits: Indistinguishability led to the exclusion of some V segments, TRBV6-2 and TRBV6-3 included. Among TCR sequences, most were rare, though some public TCRs appeared in many donors. The study put 150 or so TCR beta chains on its list as cytomegalovirus-associated.

Germline lookup yields CDR1 ENHRY and CDR2 SYGVKD. The J segment lost 1 base and the V segment lost 3 bases, leaving 4 bases of the junction unmatched. The CDR3 extends over 17 amino acids. Details on this clone: Its antigen is undetermined.

Researchers ran the PCR with 60 Vbeta and 13 Jbeta primers. The assay was immunoSEQ multiplex PCR, and TCRdb's table has in-frame clones only and misses some. The sample holds 150,000 or so clones, just under 75% seen once. The sequenced sample consisted of PBMCs. The chain combines TRBV10-3 with TRBJ2-7; 15 positions match TRBD2. The TCR sequence derives from a woman aged 18-29 years in good health and CMV-seronegative. In nucleotides, the CDR3 is TGTGCCATCAGTGATCCGGGACTAGCGGGGGGTTCCTACGAGCAGTACTTC. It codes for CAISDPGLAGGSYEQYF.